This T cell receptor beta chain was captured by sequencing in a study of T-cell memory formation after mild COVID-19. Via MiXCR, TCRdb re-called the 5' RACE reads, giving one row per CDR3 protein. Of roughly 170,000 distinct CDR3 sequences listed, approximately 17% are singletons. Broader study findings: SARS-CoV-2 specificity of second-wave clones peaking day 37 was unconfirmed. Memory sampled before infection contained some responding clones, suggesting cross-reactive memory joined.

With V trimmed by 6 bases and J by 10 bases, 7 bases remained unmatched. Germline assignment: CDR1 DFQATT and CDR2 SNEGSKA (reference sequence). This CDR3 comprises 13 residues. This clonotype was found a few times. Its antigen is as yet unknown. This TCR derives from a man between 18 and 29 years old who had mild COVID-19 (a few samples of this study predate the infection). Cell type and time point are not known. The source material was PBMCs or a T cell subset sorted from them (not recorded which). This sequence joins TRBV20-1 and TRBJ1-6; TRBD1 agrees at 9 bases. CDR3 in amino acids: CSAEQGAGSPLHF. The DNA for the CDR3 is TGCAGTGCGGAACAGGGGGCAGGGTCACCCCTCCACTTT.